A single sample is the source of the 7 T cell receptor beta chains below, sequenced in a study of cytomegalovirus exposure and HLA in healthy donors. PCR involved 60 Vbeta and 13 Jbeta primers. Clones were sequenced by immunoSEQ multiplex PCR, and TCRdb holds only the in-frame ones, with some missing. This table has about 170,000 clones, around three quarters appearing once. The sequenced sample was PBMCs. These TCRs come from a woman aged 45-65 years in good health and CMV-seronegative.

This chain connects TRBV27 to TRBJ2-1; D perhaps matches TRBD1 (5 bases). This CDR3 has 11 amino acids. V lost 7 bases to trimming and J lost 7 bases, with 8 bases between them. Looked up from germline, CDR1 is MNHEY and CDR2 is SMNVEV (reference sequence). The CDR3: CASTAGNEQFF. The CDR3 region has the DNA TGTGCCAGCACCGCAGGGAATGAGCAGTTCTTC.

DNA of the CDR3: TGTGCCACCAGCACCCCGGGTCGGGGTAGCAATCAGCCCCAGCATTTT. It translates to CATSTPGRGSNQPQHF. The chain has TRBV15 and TRBJ1-5, with D unresolved. Between the trimmed V and J ends, which lost 4 bases and 0 bases, there was a span of 13 bases. The CDR3 extends over 16 amino acids. The germline gives CDR1 LNHNV, CDR2 YYDKDF (reference sequence).

The genes are TRBV18 and TRBJ1-3; 8 bases map to TRBD1. In germline, CDR1 is KGHSH, CDR2 LQKENI. CDR3 length equals 18 residues. V shed 1 base and J 4 bases; nucleotides not matched to a gene: 12. In nucleotides, the CDR3 is TGTGCCAGCTCACCACAGCGCGTCAGGGGGCATGGAGGAAACACCATATATTTT. Its translation: CASSPQRVRGHGGNTIYF. Full variable domain (rest looked up from reference TRBV18 and TRBJ1-3): NAGVMQNPRHLVRRRGQEARLRCSPMKGHSHVYWYRQLPEEGLKFMVYLQKENIIDESGMPKERFSAEFPKEGPSILRIQQVVRGDSAAYFCASSPQRVRGHGGNTIYFGEGSWLTVV.

The CDR3 region has the DNA TGTGCCACCAGACAGGGTTATGGCTACACCTTC. It codes for CATRQGYGYTF. The J gene is TRBJ1-2, the V gene TRBV6-5; 7 nucleotides match TRBD1. The CDR3 covers 11 residues. The germline V gene encodes CDR1 MNHEY and CDR2 SVGAGI. V shed 10 bases, J shed 5 bases, and the junction held 4 bases outside the gene matches.

This clone was counted once. J is TRBJ2-3 and V is TRBV7-2; no reliable D call. Germline V gene lookup returns CDR1 SGHTA and CDR2 FQGNSA. V lost 1 base and J 0 bases, leaving 8 bases between the germline ends. The CDR3 extends over 15 amino acids. The CDR3 region is CASSLGPRSTDTQYF. CDR3 in DNA: TGTGCCAGCAGCTTAGGGCCACGTAGCACAGATACGCAGTATTTT.

The rearrangement uses TRBV14 and TRBJ2-5; no clear D. The CDR3 has 13 residues. V lost 1 base and J lost 4, with 7 bases in between. Germline loops: CDR1 SGHDN, CDR2 FVKESK. CDR3 in DNA: TGTGCCAGCAGCCAAGGGCTAGTAGAGACCCAGTACTTC. Translated, it gives CASSQGLVETQYF.

The genes are TRBV29-1 and TRBJ1-1, with 8 positions matching TRBD1. Germline CDR1 reads SQVTM; CDR2 reads ANQGSEA. J lost 4 bases, V lost 7 bases, and 23 bases had no gene match. This CDR3 spans 18 amino acids. The CDR3 DNA follows: TGCAGCGCACATTTCCTTTTGGGCCCAGGGGGCTCTACCACTGAAGCTTTCTTT. Translating it yields CSAHFLLGPGGSTTEAFF.